This record concerns one T cell receptor beta chain sequence. The antigen is unknown. The data derive from a study of shared clonotypes between healthy human individuals. Genomic DNA of each subset was evenly split across several immunoSEQ plates. Profiling relied on immunoSEQ multiplex PCR, and the TCRdb table lists in-frame clones only, not all of them. The profile covers 2.3 million or so clones, with approximately 93% appearing a single time and about 0.41% taken by the ten largest. The CDR3 loop spans 16 amino acids. V was pared by 3 bases and J by 3 bases, with 17 bases between. CDR1 is LNHNV, CDR2 YYDKDF, per germline (reference sequence). Whole-study results and caveats: As a rule, naive subsets had a larger estimated richness than memory subsets.

The sequenced material came from naive CD4+ T cells from PBMCs. Subset described: CD45RA+ positively selected. The chain links TRBV15 to TRBJ1-2; tentatively, D is TRBD1 (5 bases). The receptor's source is a man younger than 35 in good health. Some clones in this sample may be carry-over from other donors' samples. CDR3: CATSRLDTGQDYGYTF. The CDR3 nucleotides are TGTGCCACCAGCAGGCTCGACACCGGACAAGACTATGGCTACACCTTC.